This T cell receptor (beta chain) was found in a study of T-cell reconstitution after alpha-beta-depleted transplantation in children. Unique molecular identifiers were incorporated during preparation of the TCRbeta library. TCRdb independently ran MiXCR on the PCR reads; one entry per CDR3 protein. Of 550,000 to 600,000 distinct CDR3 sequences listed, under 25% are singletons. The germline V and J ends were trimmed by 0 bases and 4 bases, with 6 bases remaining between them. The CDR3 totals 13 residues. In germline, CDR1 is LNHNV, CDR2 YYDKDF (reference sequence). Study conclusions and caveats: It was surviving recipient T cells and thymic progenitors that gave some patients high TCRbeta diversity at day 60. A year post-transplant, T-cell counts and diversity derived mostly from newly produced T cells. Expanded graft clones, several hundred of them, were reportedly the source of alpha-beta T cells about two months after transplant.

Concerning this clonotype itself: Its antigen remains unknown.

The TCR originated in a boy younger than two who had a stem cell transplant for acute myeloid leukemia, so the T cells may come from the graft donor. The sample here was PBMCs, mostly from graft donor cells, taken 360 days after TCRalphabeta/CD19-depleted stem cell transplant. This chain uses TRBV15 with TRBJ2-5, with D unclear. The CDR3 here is CATSREARETQYF. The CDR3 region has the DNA TGTGCCACCAGCAGAGAAGCCAGAGAGACCCAGTACTTC.